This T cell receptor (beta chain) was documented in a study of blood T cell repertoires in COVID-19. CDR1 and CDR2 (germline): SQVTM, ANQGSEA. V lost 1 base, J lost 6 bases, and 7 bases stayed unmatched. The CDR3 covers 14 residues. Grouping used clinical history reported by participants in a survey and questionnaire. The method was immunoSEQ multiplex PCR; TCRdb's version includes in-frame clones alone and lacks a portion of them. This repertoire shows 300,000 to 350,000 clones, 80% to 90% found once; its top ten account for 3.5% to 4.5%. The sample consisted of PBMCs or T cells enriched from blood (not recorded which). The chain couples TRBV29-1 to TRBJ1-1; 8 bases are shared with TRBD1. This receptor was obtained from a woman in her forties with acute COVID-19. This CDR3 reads CSVEVAGQVPEAFF. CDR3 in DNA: TGCAGCGTTGAAGTTGCGGGACAGGTGCCTGAAGCTTTCTTT.